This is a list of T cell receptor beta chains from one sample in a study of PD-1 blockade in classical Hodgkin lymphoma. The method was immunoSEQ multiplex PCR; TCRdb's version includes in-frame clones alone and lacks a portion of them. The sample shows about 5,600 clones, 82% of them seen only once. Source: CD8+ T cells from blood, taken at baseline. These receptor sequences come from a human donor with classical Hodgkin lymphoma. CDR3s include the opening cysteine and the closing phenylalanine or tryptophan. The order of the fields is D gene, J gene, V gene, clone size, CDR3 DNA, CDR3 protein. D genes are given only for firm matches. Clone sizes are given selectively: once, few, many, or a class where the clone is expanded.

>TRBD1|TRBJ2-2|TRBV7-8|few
TGTGCCAGCAGCCAAACAGGGGGCTACACCGGGGAGCTGTTTTTT
CASSQTGGYTGELFF
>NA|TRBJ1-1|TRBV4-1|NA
TGCGCCAGCAGCCAAGATCTTGGGGGGCTCTGGACTGAAGCTTTCTTT
CASSQDLGGLWTEAFF
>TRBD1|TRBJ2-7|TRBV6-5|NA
TGTGCCAGCAGTCGAAGACAGGGAGCTTACGAGCAGTACTTC
CASSRRQGAYEQYF
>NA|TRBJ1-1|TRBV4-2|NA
TGTGCCAGCAGCCCGTACAGGGACACTGAAGCTTTCTTT
CASSPYRDTEAFF
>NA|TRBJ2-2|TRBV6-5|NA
TGTGCCAGCAGTTTAGGGGGGAACACCGGGGAGCTGTTTTTT
CASSLGGNTGELFF
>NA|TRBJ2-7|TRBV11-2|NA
TGTGCCAGCAGCCTAAAAGAGCAGTACTTC
CASSLKEQYF
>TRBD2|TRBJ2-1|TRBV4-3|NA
TGCGCCAGCAGCCTTCGGACTAGCGGGGGGCCTGGGAATGAGCAGTTCTTC
CASSLRTSGGPGNEQFF
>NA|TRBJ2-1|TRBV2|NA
TGTGCCATCCCCTCCGGGACCGACAACAATGAGCAGTTCTTC
CAIPSGTDNNEQFF
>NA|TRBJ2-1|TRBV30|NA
TGTGCCTGGAGTGTTCAGTTCAATGAGCAGTTCTTC
CAWSVQFNEQFF
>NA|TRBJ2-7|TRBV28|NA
TGTGCCAGCAGTTTATCATCCAGAGAGACCTACGAGCAGTACTTC
CASSLSSRETYEQYF
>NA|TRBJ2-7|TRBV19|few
TGTGCCAGTAGTATAACCGGGACGGCCTACGAGCAGTACTTC
CASSITGTAYEQYF
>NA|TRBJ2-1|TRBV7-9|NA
TGTGCCAGCAGCTCCACAGGGCCTGATTTTAATGAGCAGTTCTTC
CASSSTGPDFNEQFF
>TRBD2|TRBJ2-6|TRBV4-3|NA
TGCGCCAGCAGCCCCCACGCGGGGGCTGGGGCCAACGTCCTGACTTTC
CASSPHAGAGANVLTF
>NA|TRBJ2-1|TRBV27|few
TGTGCCAGCAGAGACCTCACGAACCTATACAATGAGCAGTTCTTC
CASRDLTNLYNEQFF
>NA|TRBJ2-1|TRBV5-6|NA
TGTGCCAGCAGCTTGGGAGATCGTCACTCCTACAATGAGCAGTTCTTC
CASSLGDRHSYNEQFF
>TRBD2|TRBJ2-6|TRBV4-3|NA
TGCGCCAGCAGCCCGGGGGGGGTCTGGAACGTCCTGACTTTC
CASSPGGVWNVLTF
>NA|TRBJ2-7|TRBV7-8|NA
TGTGCCAGCAGCTCCCTTCCTGGACTTGGCGAGCAGTACTTC
CASSSLPGLGEQYF
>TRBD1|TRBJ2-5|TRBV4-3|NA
TGCGCCAGCAGCCAGACAGGGGCGATGGAGACCCAGTACTTC
CASSQTGAMETQYF
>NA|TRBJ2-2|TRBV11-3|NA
TGTGCCAGCAGCTTACGTGGGGGTCCCGGGGAGCTGTTTTTT
CASSLRGGPGELFF
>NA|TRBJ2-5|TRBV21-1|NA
TGTGCCAGCAGCTGGGACATTGATAGGGAGACCCAGTACTTC
CASSWDIDRETQYF
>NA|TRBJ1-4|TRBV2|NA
TGTGCCAGCAGTGAAGGAGGGTCCGACTATGGAGTCGGAAAACTGTTTTTT
CASSEGGSDYGVGKLFF
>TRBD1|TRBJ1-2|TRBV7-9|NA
TGTGCCAGCAGATCCGGACAGGCCGAGGGGGGTAAGGAAACCTTC
CASRSGQAEGGKETF
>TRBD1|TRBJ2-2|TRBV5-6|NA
TGTGCCAGCAGCTACACAGGGGTCTACGGGGCCGGGGAGCTGTTTTTT
CASSYTGVYGAGELFF
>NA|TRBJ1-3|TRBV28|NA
TGTGCCAGCAGTTTAACGGCAGCCTCTGGAAACACCATATATTTT
CASSLTAASGNTIYF
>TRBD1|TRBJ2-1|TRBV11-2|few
TGTGCCAGCAGTTTCCGCCGGGACAGGGCTTACAATGAGCAGTTCTTC
CASSFRRDRAYNEQFF
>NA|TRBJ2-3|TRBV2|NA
TGTGCCAGCAGTGAACGAGGGGGCACAGATACGCAGTATTTT
CASSERGGTDTQYF
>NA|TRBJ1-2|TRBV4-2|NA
TGTGCCAGCAGCCAAGAGGGGTCTTGGGGAGGGGAGAGGAATGGCTACACCTTC
CASSQEGSWGGERNGYTF
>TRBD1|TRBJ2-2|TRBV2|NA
TGTGCCAGCATGGGGACAGGGACGGCCGGGGAGCTGTTTTTT
CASMGTGTAGELFF
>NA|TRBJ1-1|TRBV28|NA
TGTGCCAGCAGTTTTCAAGGGGGGAGGGATGAAGCTTTCTTT
CASSFQGGRDEAFF
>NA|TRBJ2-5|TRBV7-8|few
TGTGCCAGCAGCCCATACGGCGCCCAAGAGACCCAGTACTTC
CASSPYGAQETQYF
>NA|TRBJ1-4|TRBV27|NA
TGTGCCAGCAGTCCATGGACAGATGAAAAACTGTTTTTT
CASSPWTDEKLFF
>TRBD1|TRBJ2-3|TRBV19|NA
TGTGCCAGTAGTACCCCGACAGGGAATCTCACAGATACGCAGTATTTT
CASSTPTGNLTDTQYF
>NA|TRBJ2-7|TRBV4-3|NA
TGCGCCAGCAGCCAAGAACCCTTGTTCCCCTACGAGCAGTACTTC
CASSQEPLFPYEQYF
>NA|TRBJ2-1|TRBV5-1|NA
TGCGCCAGCAGCCCAGGGAACCCTAGGGCAGGACAGTTCTTC
CASSPGNPRAGQFF
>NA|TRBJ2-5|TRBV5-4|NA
TGTGCCAGCAGCTTGGGTATCCAACAGGGATTAGGGGAGACCCAGTACTTC
CASSLGIQQGLGETQYF
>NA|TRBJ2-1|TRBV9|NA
TGTGCCAGCAGCGTAAACCCGGGACAACCCACCTCCTACAATGAGCAGTTCTTC
CASSVNPGQPTSYNEQFF
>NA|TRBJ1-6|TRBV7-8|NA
TGTGCCAGCAGCTTAGCGATTAGATTGAGCTCCTATAATTCACCCCTCCACTTT
CASSLAIRLSSYNSPLHF
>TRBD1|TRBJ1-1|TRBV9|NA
TGTGCCAGCAGCGTAGGGACAGGGGCTGAAGCTTTCTTT
CASSVGTGAEAFF
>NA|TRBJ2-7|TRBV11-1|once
TGTGCCAGCAGCAAGGTCGGATCCTACGAGCAGTACTTC
CASSKVGSYEQYF
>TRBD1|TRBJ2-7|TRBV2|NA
TGTGCCAGCATAGGTGTGCAGGGGGTATACGAGCAGTACTTC
CASIGVQGVYEQYF
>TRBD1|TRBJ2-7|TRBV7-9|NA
TGTGCCAGCAGCGGGACAGGGGGAAGCAACGAGCAGTACTTC
CASSGTGGSNEQYF
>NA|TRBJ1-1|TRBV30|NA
TGTGCCTGGACCAGGGGAGGCACTGAAGCTTTCTTT
CAWTRGGTEAFF
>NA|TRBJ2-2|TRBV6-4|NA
TGTGCCAGCAGCGAGGGGACCGGGAGCGGGGAGCTGTTTTTT
CASSEGTGSGELFF
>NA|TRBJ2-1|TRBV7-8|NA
TGTGCCAGCAGCTTAGAGGCCAAAGGGCAGTTCTTC
CASSLEAKGQFF
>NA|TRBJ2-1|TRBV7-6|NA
TGTGCCAGCAGCTTAGGGAACTCCGCCGGTATAATTGAGCAGTTCTTC
CASSLGNSAGIIEQFF
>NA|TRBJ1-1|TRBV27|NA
TGTGCCAGCAGCCCTCGGGATAACACTGAAGCTTTCTTT
CASSPRDNTEAFF
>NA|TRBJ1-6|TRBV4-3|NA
TGCGCCAGCAGCCAAGTTTGGGGAGGAAGTTCACCCCTCCACTTT
CASSQVWGGSSPLHF
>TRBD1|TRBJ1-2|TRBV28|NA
TGTGCCAGCAACGCAGCGGGACAGGGGGCGAATGGCTACACCTTC
CASNAAGQGANGYTF
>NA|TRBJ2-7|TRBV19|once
TGTGCCAGTAGTAGGGGGAGGGGGAACGAGCAGTACTTC
CASSRGRGNEQYF
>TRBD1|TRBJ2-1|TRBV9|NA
TGTGCCAGCAGCGCCTCCGGGACAGGGTACAATGAGCAGTTCTTC
CASSASGTGYNEQFF
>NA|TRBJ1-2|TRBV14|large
TGTGCCAGCAGCCAAGACGGCTGGGTCTCCTACACCTTC
CASSQDGWVSYTF
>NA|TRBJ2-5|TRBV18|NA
TGTGCCAGCTCACCTGGGCAAGAGACCCAGTACTTC
CASSPGQETQYF
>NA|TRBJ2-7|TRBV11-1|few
TGTGCCAGCAGCTGGGCGGCTTCCCTTGGGGGATACGAGCAGTACTTC
CASSWAASLGGYEQYF
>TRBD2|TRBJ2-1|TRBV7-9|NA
TGTGCCAGCAGCTTTAGCGGGGGGGACTACAATGAGCAGTTCTTC
CASSFSGGDYNEQFF
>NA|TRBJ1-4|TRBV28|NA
TGTGCCAGCAGTTTTAGGGCGGGCAGGGTCAATGAAAAACTGTTTTTT
CASSFRAGRVNEKLFF
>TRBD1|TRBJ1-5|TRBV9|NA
TGTGCCAGCAGCGCCCAGGACAGGGGGACGGATCAGCCCCAGCATTTT
CASSAQDRGTDQPQHF
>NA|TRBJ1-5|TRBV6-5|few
TGTGCCAGCAGGGGCCAGAGCAATCAGCCCCAGCATTTT
CASRGQSNQPQHF
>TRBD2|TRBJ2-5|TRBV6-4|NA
TGTGCCAGCAGTCCTAGCGGGGAGCAAGAGACCCAGTACTTC
CASSPSGEQETQYF
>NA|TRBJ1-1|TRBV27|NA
TGTGCCAGCAGTTTAACCGGCCAGGGGAACACTGAAGCTTTCTTT
CASSLTGQGNTEAFF
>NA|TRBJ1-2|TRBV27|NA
TGTGCCAGCGGTAAAACAGGAACTAACTATGGCTACACCTTC
CASGKTGTNYGYTF